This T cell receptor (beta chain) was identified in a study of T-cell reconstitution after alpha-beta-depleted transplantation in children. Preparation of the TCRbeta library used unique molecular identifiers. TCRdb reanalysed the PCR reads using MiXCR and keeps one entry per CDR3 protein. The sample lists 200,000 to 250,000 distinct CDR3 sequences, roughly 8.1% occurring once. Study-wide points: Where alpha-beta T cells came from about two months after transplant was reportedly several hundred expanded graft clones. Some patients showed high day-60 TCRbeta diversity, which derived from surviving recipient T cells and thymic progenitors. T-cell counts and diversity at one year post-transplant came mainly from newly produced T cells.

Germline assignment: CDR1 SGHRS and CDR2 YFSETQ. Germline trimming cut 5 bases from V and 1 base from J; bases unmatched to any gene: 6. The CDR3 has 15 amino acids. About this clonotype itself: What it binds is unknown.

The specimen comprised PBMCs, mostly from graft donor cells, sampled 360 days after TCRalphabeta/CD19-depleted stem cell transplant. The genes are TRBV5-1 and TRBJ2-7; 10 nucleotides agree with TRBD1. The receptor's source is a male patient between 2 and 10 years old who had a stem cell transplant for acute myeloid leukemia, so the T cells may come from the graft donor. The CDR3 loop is CASRSGQGGSYEQYF. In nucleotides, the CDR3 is TGCGCCAGCAGATCCGGACAGGGGGGATCCTACGAGCAGTACTTC.